This T cell receptor (beta chain) came from a study of blood T cell repertoires in COVID-19. Per the original methods: Amplification from reference gene primers served as the basis for estimated nucleated cell counts. Libraries were prepared by immunoSEQ multiplex PCR; TCRdb keeps only in-frame clonotypes and omits some of them. That table is the source of V, J and clone size, and D and trimming were worked out from the DNA. The data show some 31,000 clones, with about 88% seen just once and roughly an eighth held by the top ten. Trimming removed 3 bases at V and 5 bases at J, with 10 bases between. The CDR3 length is 14 residues. Germline CDR1 and CDR2: SGHNT and YENEEA.

This sequence joins TRBV11-3 and TRBJ2-2, with a tentative D call TRBD2 (5 bases). This TCR came from a human donor in a cohort sampled during active COVID-19. The donor label of this sample is uncertain. Sequenced input: peripheral blood. The CDR3 spells CASSFRRTTGELFF. CDR3 DNA sequence: TGTGCCAGCAGCTTCCGCAGGACTACCGGGGAGCTGTTTTTT.